What follows describes a single TCR beta chain. The antigen is unknown. Germline lookup yields CDR1 MNHNS and CDR2 SASEGT. Trimming pared 3 bases from V and 0 bases from J, leaving 14 bases between. The CDR3 has 16 amino acids. The treatment was: roughly 11-day PBMC culture with coronavirus spike peptide pools or control peptides (ViraFEST assay). With the Oncomine TCR Beta short-read assay, DNA from cultured CD4+ T cells was sequenced. Using its own MiXCR run on the PCR reads, TCRdb lists one record per CDR3 protein. The sample consists of about 15,000 distinct CDR3 sequences, 40% to 50% of them appearing once. This record comes from a study of vaccination and CD4 T cells after COVID-19. Study-wide background: Mild disease affected about 10 convalescent patients and severe disease one, all SARS-CoV-2 positive by nasal swab PCR. Six male and four female convalescents took part, two of them Hispanic. The stimulating agents, overlapping spike peptides, came from SARS-CoV-2, HCoV-NL63, HCoV-OC43 and HCoV-229E.

Notes on the study in general: The authors studied relatively few convalescent patients and analyzed no early post-infection timepoints.

The sequenced sample was CD4+ T cells from blood, cultured in vitro. The clonotype comes from a human donor who had recovered from COVID-19. The chain has TRBV6-1 and TRBJ1-2, with D unresolved. The CDR3 loop is CASSDLAEPSNYGYTF. In DNA, the CDR3 is TGTGCCAGCAGTGATTTGGCAGAGCCGTCTAACTATGGCTACACCTTC.